This T cell receptor beta chain was recorded in a study of T cell repertoires in cytomegalovirus infection. Study details: An indication of both CMV infection and matching HLA type came from public TCR beta signatures.

MiXCR, applied by TCRdb to the reads, yields one record per CDR3 protein. This sample yields hundreds of thousands of distinct CDR3 sequences, of which about 9.2% are seen a single time; less than 3% belongs to the top ten. General study findings and limits: Using cumulative public TCR beta family frequency, the authors identified those who carried CMV together with the relevant HLA.

This clonotype showed up many times. Its cognate antigen is unknown. The sample was PBMCs. The sequence was obtained from a human donor in good health (CMV status not recorded). Some clones in this sample may be carry-over from other donors' samples.

CDR3 sequence reads: CASSPQRGGHNEQFF. DNA of the CDR3: TGTGCCAGCAGCCCGCAGCGGGGGGGCCACAATGAGCAGTTCTTC. The J gene is TRBJ2-1, the V gene TRBV7-2; 10 bases match TRBD2. Germline lookup yields CDR1 SGHTA and CDR2 FQGNSA. Germline trimming cut 5 bases from V and 5 bases from J; bases unmatched to any gene: 6. This CDR3 comprises 15 residues.